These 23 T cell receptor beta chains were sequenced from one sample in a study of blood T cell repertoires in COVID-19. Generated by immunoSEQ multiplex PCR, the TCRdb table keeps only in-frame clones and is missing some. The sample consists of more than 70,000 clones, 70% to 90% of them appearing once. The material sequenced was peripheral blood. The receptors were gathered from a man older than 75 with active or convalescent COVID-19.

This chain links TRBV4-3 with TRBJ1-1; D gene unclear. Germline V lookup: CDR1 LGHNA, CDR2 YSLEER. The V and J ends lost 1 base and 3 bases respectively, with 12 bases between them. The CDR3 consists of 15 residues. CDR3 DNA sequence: TGCGCCAGCAGCCAAGCACCCCGGGAAGACACTGAAGCTTTCTTT. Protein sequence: CASSQAPREDTEAFF.

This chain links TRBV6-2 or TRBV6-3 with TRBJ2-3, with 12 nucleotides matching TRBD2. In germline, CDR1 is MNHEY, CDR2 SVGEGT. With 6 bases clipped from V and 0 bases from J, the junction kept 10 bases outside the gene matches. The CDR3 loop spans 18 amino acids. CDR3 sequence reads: CASSRLSLAGGSTDTQYF. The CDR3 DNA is TGTGCCAGCAGCCGACTCAGCCTAGCGGGAGGGAGCACAGATACGCAGTATTTT.

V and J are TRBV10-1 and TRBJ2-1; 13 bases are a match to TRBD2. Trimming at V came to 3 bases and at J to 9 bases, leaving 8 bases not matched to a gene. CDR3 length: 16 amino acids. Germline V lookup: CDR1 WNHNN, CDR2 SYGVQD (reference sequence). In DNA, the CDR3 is TGCGCCAGCAGTGATAATTGGGGACTAGCGGGATTTGAGCAGTTCTTC. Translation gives CASSDNWGLAGFEQFF.

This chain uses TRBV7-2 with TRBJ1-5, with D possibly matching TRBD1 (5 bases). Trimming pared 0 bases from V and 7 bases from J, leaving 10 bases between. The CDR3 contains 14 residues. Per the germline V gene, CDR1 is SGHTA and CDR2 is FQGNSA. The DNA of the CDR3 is TGTGCCAGCAGCTTAGCAGGGGTGGGGCAGCCCCAGCATTTT. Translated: CASSLAGVGQPQHF.

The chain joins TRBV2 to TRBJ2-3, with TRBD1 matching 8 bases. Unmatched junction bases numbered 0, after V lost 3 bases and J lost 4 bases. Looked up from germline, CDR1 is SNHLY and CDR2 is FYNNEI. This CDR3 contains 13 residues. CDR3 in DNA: TGTGCCAGCAGTGACAGGGGGCCAGATACGCAGTATTTT. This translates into CASSDRGPDTQYF.

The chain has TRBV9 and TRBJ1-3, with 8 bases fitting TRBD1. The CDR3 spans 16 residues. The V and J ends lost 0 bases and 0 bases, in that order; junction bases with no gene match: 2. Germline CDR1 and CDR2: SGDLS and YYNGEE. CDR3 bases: TGTGCCAGCAGCGTAGCGGGACAGGCCTCTGGAAACACCATATATTTT. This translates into CASSVAGQASGNTIYF. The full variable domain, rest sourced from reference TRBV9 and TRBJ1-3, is DSGVTQTPKHLITATGQRVTLRCSPRSGDLSVYWYQQSLDQGLQFLIQYYNGEERAKGNILERFSAQQFPDLHSELNLSSLELGDSALYFCASSVAGQASGNTIYFGEGSWLTVV.

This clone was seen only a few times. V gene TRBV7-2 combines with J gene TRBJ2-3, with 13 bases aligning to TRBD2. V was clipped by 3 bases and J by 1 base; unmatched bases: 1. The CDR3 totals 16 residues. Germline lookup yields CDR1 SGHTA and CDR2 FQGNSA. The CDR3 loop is CASSFGLAGGTDTQYF. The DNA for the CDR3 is TGTGCCAGCAGCTTCGGACTAGCGGGAGGCACAGATACGCAGTATTTT.

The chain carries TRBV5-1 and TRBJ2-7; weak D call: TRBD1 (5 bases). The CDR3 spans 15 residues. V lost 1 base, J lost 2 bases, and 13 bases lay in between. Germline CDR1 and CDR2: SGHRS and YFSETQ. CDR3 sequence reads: CASSLLETATYEQYF. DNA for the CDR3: TGCGCCAGCAGCTTGCTAGAGACAGCTACCTACGAGCAGTACTTC.

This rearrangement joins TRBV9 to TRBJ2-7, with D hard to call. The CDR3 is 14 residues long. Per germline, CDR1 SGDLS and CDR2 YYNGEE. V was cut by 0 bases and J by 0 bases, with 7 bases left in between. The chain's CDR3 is CASSVEPSSYEQYF. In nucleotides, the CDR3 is TGTGCCAGCAGCGTAGAGCCTAGCTCCTACGAGCAGTACTTC.

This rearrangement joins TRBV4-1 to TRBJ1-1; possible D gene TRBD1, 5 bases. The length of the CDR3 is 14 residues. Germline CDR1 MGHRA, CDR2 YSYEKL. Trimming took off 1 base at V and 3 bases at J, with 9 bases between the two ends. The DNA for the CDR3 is TGCGCCAGCAGCCAAGGGGGGGTTTACACTGAAGCTTTCTTT. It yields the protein CASSQGGVYTEAFF.

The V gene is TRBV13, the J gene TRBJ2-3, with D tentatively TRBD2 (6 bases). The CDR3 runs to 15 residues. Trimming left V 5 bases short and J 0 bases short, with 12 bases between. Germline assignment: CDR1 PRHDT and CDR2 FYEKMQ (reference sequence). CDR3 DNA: TGTGCCAGCAGCCCTCCACTAGCTAGCACAGATACGCAGTATTTT. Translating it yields CASSPPLASTDTQYF.

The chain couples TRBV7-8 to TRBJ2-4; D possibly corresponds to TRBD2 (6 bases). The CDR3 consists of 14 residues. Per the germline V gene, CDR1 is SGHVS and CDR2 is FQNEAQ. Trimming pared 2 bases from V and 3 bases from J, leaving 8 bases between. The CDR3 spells CASSLRRDKNIQYF. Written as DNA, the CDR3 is TGTGCCAGCAGCTTACGGCGGGACAAAAACATTCAGTACTTC.

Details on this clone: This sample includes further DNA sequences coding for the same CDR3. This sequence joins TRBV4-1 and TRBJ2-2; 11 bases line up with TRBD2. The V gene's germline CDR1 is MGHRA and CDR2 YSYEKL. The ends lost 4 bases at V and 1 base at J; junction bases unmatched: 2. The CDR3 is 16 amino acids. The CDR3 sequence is CASSPGTSGNTGELFF. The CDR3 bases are TGCGCCAGCAGCCCTGGGACTAGCGGGAACACCGGGGAGCTGTTTTTT.

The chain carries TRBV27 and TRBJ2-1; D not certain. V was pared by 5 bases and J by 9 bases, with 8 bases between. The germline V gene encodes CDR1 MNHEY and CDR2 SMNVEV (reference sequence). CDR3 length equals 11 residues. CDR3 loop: CASSTAVEQFF. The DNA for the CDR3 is TGTGCCAGCAGTACAGCAGTTGAGCAGTTCTTC.

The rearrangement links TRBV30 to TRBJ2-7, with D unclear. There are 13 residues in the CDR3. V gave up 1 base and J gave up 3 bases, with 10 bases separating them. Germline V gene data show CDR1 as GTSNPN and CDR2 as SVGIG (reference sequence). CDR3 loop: CAWSGSSSYEQYF. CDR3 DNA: TGTGCCTGGAGTGGTAGCTCGAGCTACGAGCAGTACTTC.

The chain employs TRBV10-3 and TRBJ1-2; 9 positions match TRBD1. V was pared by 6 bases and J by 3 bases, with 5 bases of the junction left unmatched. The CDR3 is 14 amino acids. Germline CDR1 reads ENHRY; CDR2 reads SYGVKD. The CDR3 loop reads CAIRPQGAHYGYTF. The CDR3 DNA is TGTGCCATCAGGCCACAGGGGGCTCACTATGGCTACACCTTC.

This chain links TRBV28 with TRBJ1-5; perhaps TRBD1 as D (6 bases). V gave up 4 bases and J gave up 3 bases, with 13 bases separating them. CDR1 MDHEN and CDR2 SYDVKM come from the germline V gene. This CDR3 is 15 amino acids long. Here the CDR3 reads CASSSPSGDNQPQHF. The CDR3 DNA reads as TGTGCCAGCAGTTCCCCCTCAGGGGACAATCAGCCCCAGCATTTT.

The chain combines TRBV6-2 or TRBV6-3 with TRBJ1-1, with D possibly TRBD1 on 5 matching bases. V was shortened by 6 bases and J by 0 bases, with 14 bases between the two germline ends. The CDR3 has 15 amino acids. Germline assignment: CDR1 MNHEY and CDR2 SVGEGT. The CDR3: CASSPGGTVNTEAFF. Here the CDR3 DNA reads TGTGCCAGCAGCCCGGGGGGGACGGTGAACACTGAAGCTTTCTTT.

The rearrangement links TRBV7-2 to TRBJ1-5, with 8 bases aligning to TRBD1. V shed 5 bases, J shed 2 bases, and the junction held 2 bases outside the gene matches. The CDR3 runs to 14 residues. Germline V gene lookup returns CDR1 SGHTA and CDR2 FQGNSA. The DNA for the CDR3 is TGTGCCAGCAGCCCGACAGGGGGCAATCAGCCCCAGCATTTT. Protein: CASSPTGGNQPQHF.

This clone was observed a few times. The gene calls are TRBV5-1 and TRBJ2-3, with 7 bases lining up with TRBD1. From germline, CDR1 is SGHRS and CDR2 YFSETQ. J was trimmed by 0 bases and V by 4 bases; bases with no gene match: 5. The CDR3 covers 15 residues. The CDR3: CASSPRGRSTDTQYF. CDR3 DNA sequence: TGCGCCAGCAGCCCGAGGGGGCGCAGCACAGATACGCAGTATTTT.

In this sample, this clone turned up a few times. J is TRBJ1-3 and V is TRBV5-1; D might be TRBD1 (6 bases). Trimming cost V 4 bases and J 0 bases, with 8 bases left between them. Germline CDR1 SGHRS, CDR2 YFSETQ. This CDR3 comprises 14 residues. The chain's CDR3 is CASSRDTSGNTIYF. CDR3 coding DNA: TGCGCCAGCAGCCGGGACACCTCTGGAAACACCATATATTTT.

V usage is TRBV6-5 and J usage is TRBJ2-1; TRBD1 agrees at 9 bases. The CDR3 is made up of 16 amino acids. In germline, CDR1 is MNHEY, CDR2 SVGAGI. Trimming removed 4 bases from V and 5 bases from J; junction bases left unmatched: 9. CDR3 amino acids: CASSSIQGARNNEQFF. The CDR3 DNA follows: TGTGCCAGCAGTTCAATACAGGGGGCACGGAACAATGAGCAGTTCTTC.

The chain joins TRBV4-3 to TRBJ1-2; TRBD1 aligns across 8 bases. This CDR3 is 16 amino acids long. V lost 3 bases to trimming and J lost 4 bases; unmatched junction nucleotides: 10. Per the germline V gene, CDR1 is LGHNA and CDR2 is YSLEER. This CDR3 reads CASSQSTGDFGYGYTF. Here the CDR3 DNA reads TGCGCCAGCAGCCAGTCGACAGGGGACTTTGGCTATGGCTACACCTTC.